The entry that follows covers one TCR beta chain sequence. Its antigen remains unidentified. The data belong to a study of cytomegalovirus exposure and HLA in healthy donors. Broader study findings: Analyzed later, most CMV-associated TCR beta chains appeared HLA-restricted. As a later analysis showed, a missense DCLRE1C variant was linked to trimming of TCR beta V- and J-genes. Earlier analysis yielded a pattern in which most TCR beta V segments were productive about 90% or about 30% of the time.

V dropped 6 bases and J dropped 0 bases, with 12 bases sitting between them. The CDR3 consists of 15 residues. CDR1 and CDR2 from the germline V gene are MNHNY and SVGAGI (reference sequence). Primers for the PCR totalled 60 Vbeta and 13 Jbeta. Produced via immunoSEQ multiplex PCR; TCRdb's table is partial and in-frame only. Of 140,000 to 150,000 clones in the sample, around 78% were seen once. The donors (healthy individuals) were bone marrow donors. The chain employs TRBV6-6 and TRBJ2-1; D might be TRBD2 (5 bases). Sequencing input: PBMCs. The TCR sequence derives from a woman between 18 and 29 years old in good health and CMV-seropositive. Written as DNA, the CDR3 is TGTGCCAGCAGCGTTATGGGGAGCTCCTACAATGAGCAGTTCTTC. As protein: CASSVMGSSYNEQFF.